This T cell receptor beta chain was observed in a study of radiotherapy plus CTLA-4 blockade in lung cancer. Whole-study results and caveats: In blood, after radiotherapy plus ipilimumab, tumor-derived TCR clones expanded.

Remarks on this clone: Its antigen is currently unknown.

Germline lookup yields CDR1 GTSNPN and CDR2 SVGIG (reference sequence). Trimming shortened V by 4 bases and J by 6 bases, and 24 bases separated the two germline ends. This CDR3 spans 16 amino acids. Sequencing used immunoSEQ multiplex PCR; TCRdb keeps in-frame clones, though not all of them. The data hold 130,000 or so clones, with approximately 90% observed a single time. Alongside CTLA-4 blockade with ipilimumab, patients with chemo-refractory metastatic non-small-cell lung cancer received focal radiation. This specimen was peripheral blood, taken from a patient treated with radiotherapy plus ipilimumab. This chain joins TRBV30 and TRBJ1-2; maybe TRBD1 (6 bases). This TCR derives from a human donor with non-small cell lung cancer that progressed on radiotherapy plus ipilimumab. The DNA for the CDR3 is TGTGCCTGGAATTTTAGGGCAGGGGCCCGCCCCAATGGCTACACCTTC. As protein: CAWNFRAGARPNGYTF. Full variable domain (remainder filled in from reference TRBV30 and TRBJ1-2): SQTIHQWPATLVQPVGSPLSLECTVEGTSNPNLYWYRQAAGRGLQLLFYSVGIGQISSEVPQNLSASRPQDRQFILSSKKLLLSDSGFYLCAWNFRAGARPNGYTFGSGTRLTVV.